The clone carrying this T cell receptor (beta chain) was picked up many times. The antigen is undetermined. The related graft donor's blood sample was taken on the day of bone marrow donation. TCRdb's table, derived via immunoSEQ multiplex PCR, lists solely in-frame clones and lacks some. The sample lists around 26,000 clones, none appearing once, the ten largest making up about 4.5%. This sample stems from a study of T cells after posttransplantation cyclophosphamide. Points from the study as a whole: TRB overlap between skin or GI tissue T cells and blood was limited.

This CDR3 has 18 residues. Germline lookup yields CDR1 PRHDT and CDR2 FYEKMQ (reference sequence). V gave up 4 bases and J gave up 1 base; unmatched junction bases: 10. Source material: PBMCs. This receptor was taken from a woman between 45 and 60 years old in good health, CMV-negative, and a related stem cell transplant donor. The rearrangement links TRBV13 to TRBJ2-5, with 12 nucleotides matching TRBD2. The CDR3 spells CASSSILAGGLLQETQYF. CDR3 in DNA: TGTGCCAGCAGCTCGATACTAGCGGGGGGACTCCTCCAAGAGACCCAGTACTTC. The variable domain in full, with the rest retrieved from reference TRBV13 and TRBJ2-5, is AAGVIQSPRHLIKEKRETATLKCYPIPRHDTVYWYQQGPGQDPQFLISFYEKMQSDKGSIPDRFSAQQFSDYHSELNMSSLELGDSALYFCASSSILAGGLLQETQYFGPGTRLLVL.